The 30 T cell receptor beta chains below come from one sample, sequenced in a study of CD4 T cells in relation to SARS-CoV-2 and coronaviruses (dated by TCRdb to the early 2020s). Libraries were made using the immunoSEQ multiplex PCR assay. In its TCRdb copy, this immuneACCESS table keeps in-frame sequences only and misses some clones. Where compared with another copy, unresolved V genes explain less than half of these, and the others have no known cause. The sample yields more than 55,000 clones; 80% to 90% were counted once. Clones ranked in the top ten supply 1.4% of the sample. CD4+ T cells from unexposed donors were collected before the COVID-19 pandemic (2011-2018). Sequencing was done on a sample of memory CD4+ T cells from PBMCs. The cell subset or site label corresponds to: memory (non-naive) CD4+ T cells. Every receptor here comes from a human donor in good health.

In this sample, this clone turned up once. This chain connects TRBV5-1 to TRBJ2-5; 7 positions agree with TRBD1. Germline values: CDR1 SGHRS, CDR2 YFSETQ. The length of the CDR3 is 14 residues. V was pared by 2 bases and J by 4 bases, with 5 bases of the junction left unmatched. CDR3: CASSLGGVRETQYF. DNA for the CDR3: TGCGCCAGCAGCTTAGGGGGCGTTCGAGAGACCCAGTACTTC.

The chain has TRBV7-9 and TRBJ2-3; tentative D call: TRBD1 (7 bases). CDR1 SEHNR and CDR2 FQNEAQ come from the germline V gene (reference sequence). V lost 5 bases, J lost 2 bases, and 14 bases lay in between. CDR3 size: 15 residues. This CDR3 reads CASSRRGAVTDTQYF. CDR3 sequence (DNA): TGTGCCAGCAGCCGCAGGGGGGCAGTCACAGATACGCAGTATTTT.

The V and J genes are TRBV27 and TRBJ1-5, with 8 bases that match TRBD1. After removal of 1 base from V and 6 bases from J, the junction contained 8 bases not matched to a gene. The CDR3 runs 16 residues. The germline gives CDR1 MNHEY, CDR2 SMNVEV (reference sequence). The CDR3 DNA follows: TGTGCCAGCAGTTTATGGGCGGACAGGGCCTTTCAGCCCCAGCATTTT. Its translation is CASSLWADRAFQPQHF.

In this sample, this clone turned up a few times. The chain carries TRBV5-8 and TRBJ2-1; 8 bases line up with TRBD1. There are 15 residues in the CDR3. The V gene's germline CDR1 is SGHTS and CDR2 YDEGEE. The V and J ends lost 6 bases and 0 bases, in that order; junction bases with no gene match: 5. The CDR3 loop is CASIRDRSSYNEQFF. CDR3 nucleotides: TGTGCCAGCATCCGGGACAGGAGCTCCTACAATGAGCAGTTCTTC.

The gene calls are TRBV2 and TRBJ2-7; 7 bases line up with TRBD1. The CDR3 extends over 14 amino acids. The V gene end was trimmed by 7 bases and the J gene end by 2 bases; junction bases not matched to a gene: 8. Germline CDR1 is SNHLY and CDR2 is FYNNEI. The CDR3 sequence is CASTLDRRTYEQYF. In DNA, the CDR3 is TGTGCCAGCACCCTGGACAGGAGAACCTACGAGCAGTACTTC.

This clone was observed once. This chain's CDR3 is CASRLRDRNTGELFF. The DNA of the CDR3 is TGTGCCAGCAGGCTGAGGGACAGAAACACCGGGGAGCTGTTTTTT. V and J are TRBV2 and TRBJ2-2; TRBD1 aligns across 7 bases. Looked up from germline, CDR1 is SNHLY and CDR2 is FYNNEI. The V gene end was trimmed by 6 bases and the J gene end by 2 bases; junction bases not matched to a gene: 6. This CDR3 is built from 15 residues.

This CDR3 is CASRTHTGGPYEQYF. CDR3 bases: TGTGCCAGCAGAACCCACACAGGGGGCCCCTACGAGCAGTACTTC. J is TRBJ2-7 and V is TRBV28, with 9 bases lining up with TRBD1. The ends lost 6 bases at V and 2 bases at J; junction bases unmatched: 8. The CDR3 runs 15 residues. Germline loops: CDR1 MDHEN, CDR2 SYDVKM.

The chain has TRBV9 and TRBJ2-3; the D gene is possibly TRBD1 (6 bases). The CDR3 is 16 residues long. CDR1 is SGDLS and CDR2 is YYNGEE in the germline V gene. V lost 4 bases, J lost 0 bases, and 15 bases lay in between. The CDR3 region has the DNA TGTGCCAGCAGCCCCCGGACAGCCACTAGCACAGATACGCAGTATTTT. This encodes CASSPRTATSTDTQYF.

In this sample, this clone turned up once. The gene calls are TRBV7-3 and TRBJ2-3; 14 bases fit TRBD2. Trimming removed 3 bases from V and 5 bases from J; junction bases left unmatched: 4. From germline, CDR1 is SGHTA and CDR2 FQGTGA. This CDR3 has 16 residues. CDR3 sequence (DNA): TGTGCCAGCAGCTTCGGACTAGCGGGAGGAAAAGATACGCAGTATTTT. Amino acid sequence: CASSFGLAGGKDTQYF.

This chain connects TRBV14 to TRBJ2-3; 8 nucleotides agree with TRBD2. The V gene's germline CDR1 is SGHDN and CDR2 FVKESK. Unmatched junction bases numbered 12, after V lost 4 bases and J lost 3 bases. This CDR3 is built from 17 residues. The CDR3 DNA sequence: TGTGCCAGCAGCCCTTCCGGGACTAGTGCCTTTACAGATACGCAGTATTTT. Translation gives CASSPSGTSAFTDTQYF.

The chain uses TRBV7-8 and TRBJ2-5, with D uncertain. The CDR3 has 15 amino acids. The V and J ends lost 0 bases and 0 bases respectively, with 8 bases between them. Looked up from germline, CDR1 is SGHVS and CDR2 is FQNEAQ. The CDR3 spells CASSLAPAYQETQYF. Written as DNA, the CDR3 is TGTGCCAGCAGCTTAGCCCCAGCGTACCAAGAGACCCAGTACTTC.

V and J are TRBV6-4 and TRBJ2-7; TRBD2 might be the D (5 bases). V was shortened by 4 bases and J by 1 base, with 17 bases between the two germline ends. Germline-derived CDR1 and CDR2 are MRHNA and SNTAGT. The CDR3 contains 16 residues. For the CDR3, the DNA is TGTGCCAGCAGTGGGCTAGGCTGCGGGCGGTCCTACGAGCAGTACTTC. Translated: CASSGLGCGRSYEQYF.

The chain joins TRBV30 to TRBJ2-3; TRBD1 is a possible D gene (5 bases). This CDR3 contains 14 residues. Trimming pared 3 bases from V and 1 base from J, leaving 11 bases between. CDR1 is GTSNPN and CDR2 is SVGIG in the germline V gene (reference sequence). CDR3 coding DNA: TGTGCCTGGAGCCTGGGGCATCGCACAGATACGCAGTATTTT. The encoded protein is CAWSLGHRTDTQYF. Together with reference TRBV30 and TRBJ2-3, the CDR3 gives the full variable domain: SQTIHQWPATLVQPVGSPLSLECTVEGTSNPNLYWYRQAAGRGLQLLFYSVGIGQISSEVPQNLSASRPQDRQFILSSKKLLLSDSGFYLCAWSLGHRTDTQYFGPGTRLTVL.

V and J are TRBV29-1 and TRBJ2-3; D ambiguous. Trimming cost V 5 bases and J 2 bases, with 8 bases left between them. CDR1 and CDR2 from the germline V gene are SQVTM and ANQGSEA. The CDR3 totals 12 residues. Here the CDR3 DNA reads TGCAGCGTTAGCACCACCACAGATACGCAGTATTTT. It translates to CSVSTTTDTQYF.

The V gene is TRBV7-7, the J gene TRBJ2-7; no clear D gene. The CDR3 runs to 14 residues. The ends were cut back, 4 bases at V and 6 bases at J, with 16 bases in the middle. Germline V gives CDR1 SSHAT, CDR2 FNYEAQ (reference sequence). CDR3 amino acids: CASSSDSGIGEQYF. Here the CDR3 DNA reads TGTGCCAGCAGCTCCGACTCGGGTATAGGCGAGCAGTACTTC.

The J gene is TRBJ1-2, the V gene TRBV20-1; D is possibly TRBD1 (5 bases). V shed 3 bases and J shed 8 bases, with 10 bases lying between them. This CDR3 comprises 11 residues. Germline CDR1 and CDR2: DFQATT and SNEGSKA (reference sequence). This CDR3 reads CSARGPWGYTF. CDR3 coding DNA: TGCAGTGCTAGGGGACCGTGGGGCTACACCTTC.

The chain carries TRBV5-1 and TRBJ2-1; 8 bases line up with TRBD2. J was trimmed by 6 bases and V by 5 bases; bases with no gene match: 13. The CDR3 has 16 residues. Germline values: CDR1 SGHRS, CDR2 YFSETQ. CDR3 nucleotide sequence: TGCGCCAGCAGTCCTAATAGCGGGACGGCTGGCAATGAGCAGTTCTTC. Amino acid sequence: CASSPNSGTAGNEQFF.

This clone was recorded once. The rearrangement links TRBV9 to TRBJ2-5, with D perhaps matching TRBD1 (5 bases). The germline CDR1 and CDR2 sequences are SGDLS and YYNGEE. This CDR3 region has 15 residues. The ends were cut back, 1 base at V and 5 bases at J, with 15 bases in the middle. The CDR3 reads CASSVNAGSMETQYF. The CDR3, as DNA: TGTGCCAGCAGCGTAAACGCAGGGTCTATGGAGACCCAGTACTTC.

The rearrangement joins TRBV11-1 to TRBJ2-7; D gene unclear. CDR3 length: 15 residues. The germline V gene encodes CDR1 SGHAT and CDR2 FQDESV (reference sequence). V was trimmed by 0 bases and J by 9 bases, leaving 18 bases between them. CDR3 sequence (DNA): TGTGCCAGCAGCTTAGCTGGTTCGTCGAGGCTGTCGCAGTACTTC. This sequence encodes CASSLAGSSRLSQYF.

The chain has TRBV9 and TRBJ1-4; tentatively, D is TRBD1 (6 bases). The V end lost 3 bases, the J end lost 3 bases, and 18 bases lay between the germline ends. The CDR3 runs 17 residues. Germline lookup yields CDR1 SGDLS and CDR2 YYNGEE. CDR3 in DNA: TGTGCCAGCAGCGGCGGAGATAGGGGGGCTGCTAATGAAAAACTGTTTTTT. This codes for CASSGGDRGAANEKLFF.

In this sample, this clone turned up a few times. The CDR3: CASSYSEGRGQPQHF. The CDR3 DNA is TGTGCCAGCAGTTACTCTGAGGGGCGCGGTCAGCCCCAGCATTTT. V usage is TRBV6-5 and J usage is TRBJ1-5; D perhaps matches TRBD1 (5 bases). From germline, CDR1 is MNHEY and CDR2 SVGAGI. The CDR3 length is 15 residues. The germline V and J ends were trimmed by 0 bases and 6 bases, with 12 bases remaining between them.

The V gene is TRBV20-1, the J gene TRBJ1-6; the D gene is possibly TRBD1 (5 bases). The CDR3 covers 11 residues. Trimming left V 5 bases short and J 8 bases short, with 7 bases between. Germline loops: CDR1 DFQATT, CDR2 SNEGSKA (reference sequence). The DNA of the CDR3 is TGCAGTGCTGGCAGGGATTCACCCCTCCACTTT. It encodes CSAGRDSPLHF.

The chain is built from TRBV18 and TRBJ2-7; D is unresolved. CDR3 length: 14 residues. Trimming took off 5 bases at V and 0 bases at J, with 11 bases between the two ends. Per the germline V gene, CDR1 is KGHSH and CDR2 is LQKENI. The CDR3: CASSWQSGSYEQYF. For the CDR3, the DNA is TGTGCCAGCTCATGGCAGTCAGGCTCCTACGAGCAGTACTTC.

This chain joins TRBV5-4 and TRBJ2-1; a weak D match, TRBD2 (6 bases). With 0 bases removed from V and 8 bases from J, the gap between germline ends came to 15 bases. CDR1 and CDR2 from the germline V gene are SGHNT and YYREEE (reference sequence). The CDR3 runs to 15 residues. CDR3 sequence reads: CASSLVLAKYDEQFF. In nucleotides, the CDR3 is TGTGCCAGCAGCTTGGTACTAGCTAAGTATGATGAGCAGTTCTTC. Variable domain in full (rest from reference TRBV5-4 and TRBJ2-1): ETGVTQSPTHLIKTRGQQVTLRCSSQSGHNTVSWYQQALGQGPQFIFQYYREEENGRGNFPPRFSGLQFPNYSSELNVNALELDDSALYLCASSLVLAKYDEQFFGPGTRLTVL.

The chain recombines TRBV28 with TRBJ2-7; D possibly corresponds to TRBD1 (6 bases). CDR1 is MDHEN and CDR2 is SYDVKM in the germline V gene. Deletions cut 5 bases from V and 5 bases from J, with 16 bases between. The CDR3 consists of 14 residues. The CDR3 DNA reads TGTGCCAGCAGTCGGCAGGGGCCCGTCCACGAGCAGTACTTC. This codes for CASSRQGPVHEQYF.

This chain joins TRBV6-5 and TRBJ1-3; a possible D gene is TRBD1 (6 bases). The germline CDR1 and CDR2 sequences are MNHEY and SVGAGI. V lost 2 bases to trimming and J lost 4 bases, with 12 bases between them. This CDR3 has 15 amino acids. CDR3 residues: CASSYAGAPGNTIYF. As DNA, the CDR3 is TGTGCCAGCAGTTACGCAGGGGCCCCGGGAAACACCATATATTTT.

This chain joins TRBV11-3 and TRBJ2-1, with D possibly TRBD2 on 7 matching bases. CDR3 length: 19 amino acids. CDR1 and CDR2 (germline): SGHNT, YENEEA. V gave up 2 bases and J gave up 5 bases, with 25 bases separating them. The chain's CDR3 is CASSLTALGGAHRHNEQFF. In nucleotides, the CDR3 is TGTGCCAGCAGCTTAACCGCTTTAGGGGGGGCTCATAGGCACAATGAGCAGTTCTTC.

Remarks on this clone: The junction shows a germline mismatch at one end, possibly a read error. V is TRBV12-3 or TRBV12-4 and J is TRBJ1-1, with D unclear. CDR3 size: 13 residues. The CDR3: CASSLGGPTGAFF. The CDR3 nucleotides are TGTGCCAGCAGTTTAGGTGGACCGACTGGAGCTTTCTTT.

The rearrangement joins TRBV9 to TRBJ2-1; D gene uncertain. V lost 4 bases and J lost 1, with 3 bases in between. Germline values: CDR1 SGDLS, CDR2 YYNGEE. This CDR3 is built from 12 residues. CDR3 in DNA: TGTGCCAGCAGCCCATCCTACAATGAGCAGTTCTTC. Translating gives CASSPSYNEQFF. The full variable domain, in which reference TRBV9 and TRBJ2-1 provide the parts outside the CDR3, is DSGVTQTPKHLITATGQRVTLRCSPRSGDLSVYWYQQSLDQGLQFLIQYYNGEERAKGNILERFSAQQFPDLHSELNLSSLELGDSALYFCASSPSYNEQFFGPGTRLTVL.

The chain uses TRBV5-1 and TRBJ2-1, with 11 positions matching TRBD2. The CDR3 has 16 amino acids. CDR1 and CDR2 from the germline V gene are SGHRS and YFSETQ. The J segment lost 4 bases and the V segment lost 4 bases, leaving 7 bases of the junction unmatched. The CDR3 bases are TGCGCCAGCAGCCGACAGACTAGCGGGAATTACAATGAGCAGTTCTTC. Translated: CASSRQTSGNYNEQFF.